This T cell receptor beta chain stems from a study of T cell responses to AZD1222 COVID-19 vaccine. As concerns this clone: Its antigen remains unknown.

Study-level results: Sampling captured repertoires only after the peak T cell response.

Clones were sequenced by immunoSEQ multiplex PCR, and TCRdb holds only the in-frame ones, with some missing. The top ten clones hold roughly 4.4% of a sample with about 120,000 clones, less than 95% of them seen once. The germline V gene encodes CDR1 KGHSH and CDR2 LQKENI. V lost 3 bases, J lost 0 bases, and 9 bases lay in between. The CDR3 extends over 15 amino acids. The V call is TRBV18, the J call TRBJ1-3; a weak D match, TRBD1 (5 bases). Sequences were derived from peripheral blood, sampled on day 0 of MenACWY control vaccination. The TCR was taken from an adult in good health. CDR3 sequence (DNA): TGTGCCAGCTCACCGAGCAGGGACTCTGGAAACACCATATATTTT. This sequence encodes CASSPSRDSGNTIYF. Looking up the rest from reference TRBV18 and TRBJ1-3 gives the full variable domain: NAGVMQNPRHLVRRRGQEARLRCSPMKGHSHVYWYRQLPEEGLKFMVYLQKENIIDESGMPKERFSAEFPKEGPSILRIQQVVRGDSAAYFCASSPSRDSGNTIYFGEGSWLTVV.